This entry concerns a single TCR beta chain. Germline V gene sequence: CDR1 MNHEY, CDR2 SVGAGI. The ends were cut back, 2 bases at V and 2 bases at J, with 13 bases in the middle. The CDR3 extends over 15 amino acids. The data derive from a study of blood T cell repertoires in COVID-19. Background on the study: The United States, Italy and Spain provided the acute and convalescent COVID-19 samples.

Sequenced by immunoSEQ multiplex PCR; TCRdb stores in-frame clones only, minus some. Found here are 70,000 or so clones, approximately 75% of them singletons; the top ten hold roughly 50%. This chain uses TRBV6-5 with TRBJ2-7; a weak D match, TRBD2 (6 bases). Sequenced sample: peripheral blood. This sequence was found in a human donor in a cohort sampled during active COVID-19. The CDR3 DNA reads TGTGCCAGCAGTTACGGAGGGATTCCGCCCTACGAGCAGTACTTC. This sequence encodes CASSYGGIPPYEQYF.